The T cell receptor (beta chain) described here comes from a study of blood T cell repertoires in COVID-19 (dated by TCRdb to the early 2020s). Study-level background: The collaborator samples originated in the United States, Italy and Spain and spanned the acute and convalescent phases of COVID-19. A de-identified subject ID, COVID-19 status, age in years and sex were almost always included in the sample metadata. Samples were obtained from the ongoing ImmuneRACE study (first 160 participants) and from over a thousand subjects provided by 6 global collaborators. The repertoires were released in a freely available public database meant as a resource for research on the immune response to SARS-CoV-2. The material from the prospective study consisted of cDNA or gDNA derived from T cells, B-cell-depleted T cells, or PBMCs. Where available, HLA class I and class II types were obtained from metadata supplied by the sample provider rather than from assay-based typing. Deeply sampled blood TCRbeta repertoires from subjects exposed to, actively infected with, or recovered from COVID-19 were included in the dataset.

The germline V gene supplies CDR1 LGHNA and CDR2 YSLEER. At the junction V is shortened by 0 bases and J by 2 bases, with 13 bases in between. From the cysteine through the phenylalanine, the CDR3 covers 17 amino acids. Only the CDR3 portion is preserved as DNA: 51 bases, with reading frame beginning at the first base. In Seattle, one collaborating source enrolled patients while the infection was active and tracked those patients longitudinally over the course of disease. Each collaborating institution followed its own protocols to collect whole blood in K2EDTA tubes. For TCRbeta analysis, collaborator samples were shipped as frozen whole blood, as isolated PBMCs, or as DNA extracted from either sample type. Concerning this clone itself: This clone's antigen is unknown. Base qualities were left out, and no much larger clone turns up one base away.

TCRbeta CDR3 regions were amplified from genomic DNA using the immunoSEQ Assay, a bias-controlled multiplex PCR. The source study handled its data this way. The number of nucleated cells in each sample was estimated by amplification of reference gene primers within the assay. To quantify the absolute abundance of each unique TCRbeta CDR3 rearrangement, sequence reads were collapsed and filtered. For each sample, productive Simpson clonality was calculated as the square root of Simpson's diversity index across productive rearrangements. In its TCRdb copy, this immuneACCESS table keeps in-frame sequences only and misses some clones. Where compared with another copy, unresolved V genes explain less than half of these, and the others have no known cause. V and J calls plus clone size are reproduced from that table; the DNA served to infer D and trimming. A total of some 400,000 clones appear in this sample, around 87% of them only once. 10% of the sample is taken by the ten largest.

The paper as a whole reports these results and caveats: The amount of clinical and demographic metadata varied by source and participant and was provided uncurated.

The origin of this receptor is a woman aged 25 to 45 with COVID-19, enrolled during active disease. Input material: peripheral blood. Recombination linked TRBV4-3 to TRBJ1-4; no D gene call is confident. Here is the DNA: TGCGCCAGCAGCCAAGAAATCGGAGCGGGTACTAATGAAAAACTGTTTTTT. Translated, it gives CASSQEIGAGTNEKLFF.